These 5 T cell receptor beta chains were all obtained from the same sample, sequenced in a study of T cells after yellow fever vaccination. TCRdb processed the 5' RACE reads anew with MiXCR; each CDR3 protein has one entry. The data show some 110,000 distinct CDR3 sequences, roughly 8.9% seen once. Here the sequenced sample was CD8+ T cells sorted from PBMCs, taken 45 days after the yellow fever booster vaccination. Receptors originate from a man aged 25 to 45 who received the YFV17D yellow fever vaccine.

As to this clonotype: Without the conserved terminal phenylalanine or tryptophan, this CDR3 likely stems from a read error. This sequence joins TRBV28 and TRBJ1-5; D not resolved. V was trimmed by 3 bases and J by 4 bases, leaving 7 bases between them. CDR1 MDHEN and CDR2 SYDVKM come from the germline V gene. This CDR3 spans 13 amino acids. The DNA of the CDR3 is TGTGCCAGCAGTTTTCTAGGTAATCAGCCCCAGCATTCT. It is translated as CASSFLGNQPQHS.

The table lists this clonotype with many counts. V is TRBV20-1 and J is TRBJ1-5; TRBD1 is a possible D gene (6 bases). The germline V and J ends were trimmed by 0 bases and 5 bases, with 11 bases remaining between them. The CDR3 is 14 amino acids. Germline CDR1 is DFQATT and CDR2 is SNEGSKA (reference sequence). This CDR3 reads CSARDPGVDQPQHF. DNA of the CDR3: TGCAGTGCTAGAGATCCAGGGGTGGATCAGCCCCAGCATTTT.

This clonotype was seen only a few times. The V gene is TRBV18, the J gene TRBJ2-3; 9 bases fit TRBD2. The trim removed 3 bases at V and 8 bases at J, leaving 9 bases unmatched. The CDR3 is 15 amino acids. Germline CDR1 is KGHSH and CDR2 is LQKENI. CDR3 in DNA: TGTGCCAGCTCACCCCGGGGACTAGCCCGACTTACGCAGTATTTT. Protein sequence: CASSPRGLARLTQYF.

This clonotype showed up many times. The V and J genes are TRBV20-1 and TRBJ1-1; D not certain. This CDR3 region has 13 residues. V lost 5 bases, J lost 3 bases, and 13 bases lay in between. Germline assignment: CDR1 DFQATT and CDR2 SNEGSKA (reference sequence). Here the CDR3 reads CSAPSQPHTEAFF. DNA of the CDR3: TGCAGTGCTCCCTCCCAGCCGCACACTGAAGCTTTCTTT.

The chain carries TRBV27 and TRBJ2-1; a weak D match, TRBD2 (5 bases). The CDR3 contains 17 residues. Germline V CDR1 and CDR2: MNHEY, SMNVEV (reference sequence). The V and J ends lost 0 bases and 2 bases respectively, with 14 bases between them. CDR3 protein: CASSLSHPGGPYNEQFF. CDR3 DNA: TGTGCCAGCAGTTTATCGCACCCAGGCGGGCCCTACAATGAGCAGTTCTTC.